This T cell receptor (beta chain) was documented in a study of blood T cell repertoires in COVID-19. Study at large: There were acute and convalescent COVID-19 samples, and they came from the United States, Italy and Spain. The cDNA or gDNA used as material had been derived from T cells, B-cell-depleted T cells, or PBMCs.

Original handling: Reference gene primer amplification gave nucleated cell count estimates. The data were produced by immunoSEQ multiplex PCR, yet TCRdb's version contains in-frame clones alone and is incomplete. V, J and clone size are those of that table, while D and trimming were read from the DNA. The sample shows approximately 230,000 clones, around nine tenths of them seen only once. Germline lookup yields CDR1 SGHTA and CDR2 FQGNSA. The germline V and J ends were trimmed by 5 bases and 1 base, with 11 bases remaining between them. This CDR3 has 14 amino acids. This chain uses TRBV7-2 with TRBJ1-1, with TRBD1 as a possible D gene (6 bases). Sample: peripheral blood. The clonotype was recovered from a woman aged 40 to 50 who had recovered from COVID-19. The CDR3 DNA reads TGTGCCAGCAGCAAACTAGGGGGGAACACTGAAGCTTTCTTT. It yields the protein CASSKLGGNTEAFF.